This T cell receptor beta chain was sequenced during a study of control samples from healthy donors and cancer patients. Repertoires were generated with immunoSEQ multiplex PCR, while TCRdb's copy carries only in-frame clones and drops some. Of roughly 120,000 clones listed, around 87% are singletons. The CDR3 spans 15 residues. Germline assignment: CDR1 KGHDR and CDR2 SFDVKD. The junction had 5 bases not matched to a gene; V was cut back by 1 base and J by 6 bases. Sequenced material: PBMCs. This chain links TRBV24-1 with TRBJ2-1; 7 bases match TRBD2. This TCR derives from a woman between 50 and 59 years old with colorectal cancer. The CDR3 protein is CATSDLRGRANEQFF. The DNA of the CDR3 is TGTGCCACCAGTGATTTACGAGGGAGGGCCAATGAGCAGTTCTTC.